This section outlines one TCR beta chain sequence together with its context. As a fraction of the sample, this clone is medium-sized (0.01 to 0.1%). It lacks a known antigen. The sample holds no much larger clone one base away, and base qualities are not on file. Relative to germline, V is 2 bases shorter and J is 8 bases shorter, with 6 bases between their ends. According to the germline V gene (reference sequence), CDR1 reads LNHNV and CDR2 reads YYDKDF. The CDR3 measures 12 amino acids from cysteine to phenylalanine. Just the 36-base CDR3 DNA is kept, in frame starting at base 1. Taken with the paper, the label for treatment or condition translates to: high-dose cyclophosphamide on days +3 and +4 as single-agent GVHD prophylaxis. Patients in the PTCy group got busulfan and fludarabine conditioning, a marrow graft from a related or unrelated donor, and cyclophosphamide on days +3 and +4. The PTCy-treated patients were drawn from a prospective, multi-institutional clinical trial. Peripheral blood and bone marrow mononuclear cells were isolated by Ficoll-Hypaque density centrifugation and were cryopreserved.

The data originate from a study of T cells after posttransplantation cyclophosphamide listed by TCRdb under 2016. About the investigation overall: Using TRB sequencing, the study followed how the T cell repertoire rebuilt after myeloablative bone marrow transplantation with posttransplantation cyclophosphamide given as GVHD prophylaxis. Blood from every one of the approximately 30 PTCy patients who had 1-year posttransplant specimens underwent TRB sequencing. Public TRB sequences were searched against a database of over 3,500 sequences associated with responses to pathogens, tumor antigens, self-antigens and alloantigens. TRB sequencing was also done on up to 3 additional blood samples from 2 to 5.2 years after transplant in 3 patients, and on pretransplant blood from 4 patients. TRA and TRB clonality were tightly correlated in about 10 samples, so subsequent TCR analyses focused on TRB only. Samples from about 32 PTCy-treated patients and 15 to 20 related bone marrow donors of those patients were subjected to antigen receptor sequencing.

Genomic DNA was used for TRB sequencing, which was performed with the immunoSEQ assay at survey resolution or with the hsTCRB kit. On the authors' methods: Initial read processing used immunoSEQ software, and repertoire analyses used the LymphoSeq R package. Clonality was calculated as 1 minus normalized Shannon entropy, and the Gini coefficient was also calculated for each TRB dataset. To infer phenotypes in unsorted samples, TRB sequences from sorted subsets of the recipient or donor were mapped onto unsorted samples from the same recipient. In TCRdb, the immuneACCESS table is reduced to in-frame sequences with V and J assigned. These tables do not hold every clone; where another copy was compared, an unresolved V gene accounts for under half, and the others remain unexplained. Clone size and the V and J calls come from that table; the DNA yielded D and trimming. The data for this sample show some 7,900 clones, each detected more than once. Approximately 6.5% of the sample is taken by the ten largest.

Here is what the overall study found, with its caveats: The TRB repertoires of T cells infiltrating skin or the GI tract showed only limited overlap with the TRB repertoires found in blood. At 1-2 months, donor-recipient similarity was low but rose over the first year, and the later blood repertoires were often dominated by donor CD8+ memory clones. Across 45 patients, recipient CMV seropositivity and CMV reactivation were highly associated with TRB clonality; PTCy diversity was similar to CNI/methotrexate controls.

This sequence was found in a male patient aged 25 to 39 who received an allogeneic stem cell transplant from an unrelated donor, was CMV-positive, and had acute and chronic GVHD. Some T cells may derive from the graft donor when a transplant has been performed. Sequences were derived from PBMCs, sampled after an allogeneic stem cell transplant with post-transplant cyclophosphamide. The receptor chain draws on TRBV15 and TRBJ1-4, with no reliable assignment of the D segment. The sequence in DNA is TGTGCCACCAGCAGATCCAGGGAAAAACTGTTTTTT. Translated, it gives CATSRSREKLFF.